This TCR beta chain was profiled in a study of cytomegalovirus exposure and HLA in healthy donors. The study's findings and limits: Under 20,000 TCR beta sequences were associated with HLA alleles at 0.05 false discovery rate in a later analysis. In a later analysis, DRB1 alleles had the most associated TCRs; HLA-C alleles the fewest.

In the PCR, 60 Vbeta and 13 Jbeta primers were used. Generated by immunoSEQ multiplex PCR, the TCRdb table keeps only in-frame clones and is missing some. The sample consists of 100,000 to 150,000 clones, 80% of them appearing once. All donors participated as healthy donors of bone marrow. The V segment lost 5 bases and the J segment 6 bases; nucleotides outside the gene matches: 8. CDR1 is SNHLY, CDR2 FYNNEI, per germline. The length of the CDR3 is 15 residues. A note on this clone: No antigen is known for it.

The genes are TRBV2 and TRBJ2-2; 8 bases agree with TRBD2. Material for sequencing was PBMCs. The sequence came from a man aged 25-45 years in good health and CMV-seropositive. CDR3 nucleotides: TGTGCCAGCAGTCTGGTACCGGGAGGGGCCGGGGAGCTGTTTTTT. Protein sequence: CASSLVPGGAGELFF. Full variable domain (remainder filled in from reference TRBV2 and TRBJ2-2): EPEVTQTPSHQVTQMGQEVILRCVPISNHLYFYWYRQILGQKVEFLVSFYNNEISEKSEIFDDQFSVERPDGSNFTLKIRSTKLEDSAMYFCASSLVPGGAGELFFGEGSRLTVL.